The following is a T cell receptor (beta chain) sequence with its context. This clone appeared a single time. Its antigen has not been determined. The record has no base qualities; no much larger clone is one base away. Enrolling through a virtual design, the prospective study's participants ranged in age from roughly 18 to 95 years and lived across about two dozen United States geographic areas. In the prospective study, participants were assigned to cohorts based on the clinical history participants reported in a screening survey and a study questionnaire. Recovered participants in ImmuneRACE Cohort 3 were defined by two consecutive negative NP/OP PCR tests, clearance by a healthcare professional, or resolution of symptoms. Mobile phlebotomists in the prospective study collected whole blood, serum and a nasopharyngeal or oropharyngeal swab from every participant. Prospective study participants could optionally give additional blood draws and questionnaires over a roughly two-month period. Before DNA extraction, prospective study blood samples were shipped either frozen or at room temperature.

The data were taken from a study of blood T cell repertoires in COVID-19 (dated by TCRdb to the early 2020s). Regarding the complete study: Samples from collaborators originated in the United States, Italy and Spain and spanned both the acute and convalescent phases of COVID-19. Deeply sampled blood TCRbeta repertoires from subjects exposed to, actively infected with, or recovered from COVID-19 were included in the dataset. A freely available public database, intended as a resource for researchers studying the immune response to SARS-CoV-2, is where the repertoires were released. Where HLA class I and class II types were available, the types were taken from metadata supplied by the sample provider, not from assay-based typing. Nearly every sample came with metadata listing a de-identified subject ID, COVID-19 status, age in years and sex. The material from the prospective study consisted of cDNA or gDNA derived from T cells, B-cell-depleted T cells, or PBMCs. Samples were obtained from the ongoing ImmuneRACE study (first 160 participants) and from over a thousand subjects provided by 6 global collaborators. Overall study outcomes, separate from this receptor: How much clinical and demographic metadata was included differed by source and by participant, and the metadata was provided uncurated.

The immunoSEQ Assay, a bias-controlled multiplex PCR, was used to amplify TCRbeta CDR3 regions from genomic DNA. In the original analysis: The number of nucleated cells in each sample was estimated from the amplification of reference gene primers within the assay. Sequence reads were collapsed and filtered to measure the absolute abundance of every unique TCRbeta CDR3 rearrangement. For each sample, productive Simpson clonality was calculated as the square root of Simpson's diversity index over productive rearrangements. The clones in this table, taken by TCRdb from immuneACCESS, are in-frame only. Not every clone is retained; where verified, under half of the shortfall comes from an unresolved V gene, and the cause of the rest is unknown. That table gives V, J and clone size, and the DNA gave D and trimming. This sample has over 150,000 clones in its table, and about 80% of those were observed once. Clones ranked in the top ten supply around 7% of the sample.

Material for sequencing was PBMCs or T cells enriched from blood (not recorded which). The clonotype was recovered from a middle-aged man who had recovered from COVID-19.

CDR3 protein: CASSADGVASEAFF. The sequenced DNA is TGTGCCAGCAGTGCCGATGGTGTGGCCAGTGAAGCTTTCTTT. The rearrangement combines TRBV2 with TRBJ1-1, with no D gene named confidently. Its CDR3 holds 14 amino acids, cysteine through phenylalanine. The entry retains the CDR3 DNA only, 42 bases that are in frame from base 1. CDR1 is given as SNHLY and CDR2 as FYNNEI, both from the germline V gene. Between the V and J ends, shortened by 4 bases and 7 bases respectively, the junction contains 16 bases.